A selection of T cell receptor beta chains follows, all from one sample in a study of shared clonotypes between healthy human individuals. Produced via immunoSEQ multiplex PCR; TCRdb's table is partial and in-frame only. Among about 2.1 million clones, 85% to 95% were seen once, and the ten largest hold under 2%. Sequencing was done on a sample of naive CD8+ T cells from PBMCs. The origin of the receptors is a man aged 18-30 years in good health. Some clones in this sample may be carry-over from other donors' samples. Each CDR3 is given with its conserved first and last residue. A D gene is named only where the DNA matches it firmly. Rows may omit the clone size; those that give it use once, few, many or a size class.

V	J	size	D	CDR3	DNA
TRBV7-8	TRBJ1-1	NA	TRBD1	CASSVGTGHTEAFF	TGTGCCAGCAGCGTAGGGACAGGACACACTGAAGCTTTCTTT
TRBV28	TRBJ1-1	NA	NA	CASSEKVGRGSGEAFF	TGTGCCAGCAGTGAAAAGGTTGGACGGGGTAGCGGTGAAGCTTTCTTT
TRBV5-1	TRBJ1-4	NA	NA	CASKQDLTNEKLFF	TGCGCCAGCAAGCAGGATCTCACTAATGAAAAACTGTTTTTT
TRBV7-9	TRBJ1-5	few	NA	CASRDGDQPQHF	TGTGCCAGCCGGGACGGTGATCAGCCCCAGCATTTT
TRBV6-5	TRBJ1-5	once	TRBD1	CASSSTGAKQPQHF	TGTGCCAGCAGCTCAACAGGGGCCAAGCAGCCCCAGCATTTT
TRBV27	TRBJ2-7	NA	NA	CASTETDRMVHEQYF	TGTGCCAGCACCGAAACCGACAGGATGGTCCACGAGCAGTACTTC
TRBV28	TRBJ2-7	once	TRBD2	CASSFPGLAGSAYEQYF	TGTGCCAGCAGTTTTCCAGGACTAGCGGGATCTGCCTACGAGCAGTACTTC
TRBV13	TRBJ1-2	NA	TRBD1	CASSARTGDPFYGYTF	TGTGCCAGCAGCGCCCGAACAGGGGACCCCTTCTATGGCTACACCTTC
TRBV10-3	TRBJ1-2	NA	TRBD1	CAIRVDREDHYGYTF	TGTGCCATCAGAGTTGACAGGGAGGACCACTATGGCTACACCTTC
TRBV10-2	TRBJ2-2	NA	NA	CASSGAPGELFF	TGCGCCAGCAGTGGGGCCCCCGGGGAGCTGTTTTTT
TRBV18	TRBJ2-7	NA	NA	CASFTPLGATYEQYF	TGTGCCAGCTTCACTCCTTTGGGCGCCACCTACGAGCAGTACTTC
TRBV9	TRBJ1-3	once	NA	CASTRGRAGGMNTIYF	TGTGCCAGCACCCGAGGGAGGGCTGGGGGGATGAACACCATATATTTT
TRBV29-1	TRBJ2-7	NA	TRBD1	CSEMMDRSYEQYF	TGCAGCGAAATGATGGACAGGTCCTACGAGCAGTACTTC
TRBV4-3	TRBJ1-2	NA	NA	CASSQALQTNYGYTF	TGCGCCAGCAGCCAAGCTTTGCAGACTAACTATGGCTACACCTTC
TRBV15	TRBJ1-1	NA	TRBD1	CATSRGTGTTEAFF	TGTGCCACCAGCAGAGGGACAGGGACCACTGAAGCTTTCTTT
TRBV25-1	TRBJ2-7	NA	NA	CASTSRDGAYEQYF	TGTGCCAGCACCTCGAGGGACGGGGCCTACGAGCAGTACTTC
TRBV7-8	TRBJ1-5	once	NA	CASSSVVAGNNQPQHF	TGTGCCAGCAGCTCCGTGGTCGCGGGGAACAATCAGCCCCAGCATTTT
TRBV10-3	TRBJ2-3	NA	TRBD1	CAISATDRGGHTQYF	TGTGCCATCAGTGCAACGGACAGGGGAGGCCATACGCAGTATTTT
TRBV13	TRBJ1-6	NA	NA	CASSPIGGGGISPLHF	TGTGCCAGCAGCCCCATCGGTGGGGGGGGCATTTCACCCCTCCACTTT
TRBV11-2	TRBJ2-1	NA	NA	CASLGGNEQFF	TGTGCCAGCTTAGGGGGGAATGAGCAGTTCTTC
TRBV19	TRBJ1-5	NA	TRBD1	CASREGTAYSNQPQHF	TGTGCCAGTAGGGAGGGGACAGCATATAGCAATCAGCCCCAGCATTTT
TRBV28	TRBJ2-7	NA	NA	CASSPLAAPYEQYF	TGTGCCAGCAGTCCCCTGGCGGCCCCCTACGAGCAGTACTTC
TRBV28	TRBJ1-5	few	NA	CASSLSQPQHF	TGTGCCAGCAGTTTATCTCAGCCCCAGCATTTT
TRBV2	TRBJ1-1	NA	NA	CASRVNTEAFF	TGTGCCAGCAGAGTGAACACTGAAGCTTTCTTT
TRBV28	TRBJ2-7	NA	NA	CASSFPDYEQYF	TGTGCCAGCAGTTTTCCCGACTACGAGCAGTACTTC
TRBV5-1	TRBJ1-5	NA	TRBD1	CASSWAPGQGHQPQHF	TGCGCCAGCAGCTGGGCTCCGGGACAGGGACATCAGCCCCAGCATTTT
TRBV7-8	TRBJ1-3	NA	NA	CASSLASSGNTIYF	TGTGCCAGCAGCTTAGCCTCCTCTGGAAACACCATATATTTT
TRBV7-6	TRBJ2-7	NA	TRBD1	CASSRDRANEQYF	TGTGCCAGCAGCAGGGACAGGGCGAACGAGCAGTACTTC
TRBV29-1	TRBJ2-7	NA	NA	CSALGQGLYEQYF	TGCAGCGCCCTAGGTCAGGGACTCTACGAGCAGTACTTC
TRBV5-1	TRBJ2-7	NA	TRBD1	CASSLGTGKIYEQYF	TGCGCCAGCAGCTTGGGGACAGGGAAGATCTACGAGCAGTACTTC
TRBV7-9	TRBJ2-7	NA	NA	CASSPGSGTYEQYF	TGTGCCAGCAGCCCGGGGTCGGGTACCTACGAGCAGTACTTC
TRBV19	TRBJ2-1	NA	NA	CASTPSARPYNEQFF	TGTGCCAGTACCCCCTCGGCTAGACCCTACAATGAGCAGTTCTTC
TRBV25-1	TRBJ2-5	NA	TRBD2	CASRGGRETQYF	TGTGCCAGCCGGGGGGGGCGAGAGACCCAGTACTTC